Given below is one T cell receptor beta chain in context. The antigen is unknown. The DNA ends 3 residues before the CDR3 does, and the rest of the CDR3 is filled in from the germline J gene. The data belong to a study of Tregs in tolerant kidney transplant recipients. Study-wide results and caveats: For some patients, primers changed over time, blocking nucleotide-level comparison.

The nonmyeloablative bone marrow transplants came from related graft donors, with transient mixed chimerism. This table comes from immunoSEQ multiplex PCR, and its TCRdb copy is limited to in-frame clones, with some not included. The specimen's table records about 23,000 clones. Trimming took 5 bases from V and 6 from J; bases not matched to a gene: 8. The CDR3 sequence is 15 residues long. CDR1 and CDR2 (germline): SGHTA, FQGNSA. This clonotype was obtained from a human patient who received a combined kidney and bone marrow transplant. Some T cells may have come from the graft donor. This chain uses TRBV7-2 with TRBJ2-1, with 9 bases aligning to TRBD2. Here the sequenced sample was CD4+ T cells from blood (PBMCs), taken 6 months after the transplant. CDR3 in amino acids: CASSRGAGGANEQFF. CDR3 DNA (partial): TGTGCCAGCAGCCGAGGGGCGGGGGGGGCCAATGAG.